This T cell receptor (beta chain) was obtained from a study of beta chain features in type 1 diabetes. Study overall: Age, gender and cell yields were similar between patients and healthy donors. Analysis included roughly 100 million sorted cells drawn from all samples. Study-level results: Moderately but significantly shorter TCRB CDR3s were found in Type 1 diabetes patients in all four CD4+ subsets. The question of HLA type influencing TCRB rearrangement was one that remained unresolved here.

The V gene lost 0 bases and the J gene lost 3 bases, with 12 bases spanning the gap. The germline V gene encodes CDR1 MNHEY and CDR2 SVGAGI. The CDR3 consists of 15 residues. About this clone itself: The antigen is not known.

The authors reverse transcribed all of the isolated RNA, so sequencing captured expressed TCRB transcripts. Mean read depth for naive, central memory and regulatory T cell samples was several million reads. TCRdb keeps only in-frame clones here, not all; method: immunoSEQ multiplex PCR. Altogether about 710,000 clones are present, more than 13% being singletons, with the ten largest covering 0.04%. The receptor's source is a young man with type 1 diabetes. Sequencing was done on a sample of naive CD4+ T cells from blood. This chain uses TRBV6-5 with TRBJ2-7; weak D call: TRBD2 (6 bases). The CDR3 DNA follows: TGTGCCAGCAGTTACTCGGCGGGAAACTTCTACGAGCAGTACTTC. Amino acid sequence: CASSYSAGNFYEQYF.